Presented here are 21 T cell receptor beta chains from one specimen sequenced in a study of blood T cell repertoires in COVID-19. Generated by immunoSEQ multiplex PCR, the TCRdb table keeps only in-frame clones and is missing some. The repertoire holds a few hundred thousand clones, with about four fifths as singletons. Sequenced input: peripheral blood. These receptors were obtained from a woman aged 18-29 years with acute or convalescent COVID-19.

Note on this clone: Other DNA sequences in the sample encode the same CDR3. The V call is TRBV18, the J call TRBJ2-7; 8 bases align to TRBD1. The length of the CDR3 is 15 residues. V trimming: 2 bases; J trimming: 4 bases; junction bases outside the gene matches: 7. Germline values: CDR1 KGHSH, CDR2 LQKENI. The CDR3 DNA reads TGTGCCAGCTCACCAAGCGGACAGGGACTTTACGAGCAGTACTTC. Amino acid sequence: CASSPSGQGLYEQYF.

The chain uses TRBV2 and TRBJ1-2, with 9 bases fitting TRBD1. Germline CDR1 reads SNHLY; CDR2 reads FYNNEI. This CDR3 has 14 residues. The V segment lost 3 bases and the J segment 3 bases; nucleotides outside the gene matches: 2. As DNA, the CDR3 is TGTGCCAGCAGTGAGGACAGGGGTCACTATGGCTACACCTTC. It encodes CASSEDRGHYGYTF.

This clone was detected only a few times. CDR3 coding DNA: TGTGCCAGCTCGAGAGGAGAAGCGAACACTGAAGCTTTCTTT. Translated: CASSRGEANTEAFF. This chain links TRBV27 with TRBJ1-1, with unresolved D. Germline-derived CDR1 and CDR2 are MNHEY and SMNVEV (reference sequence). The CDR3 contains 14 residues. Trimming pared 8 bases from V and 1 base from J, leaving 14 bases between.

The CDR3 DNA sequence: TGTGCCAGCAGCGCACAGGGAGTTTCCGGTTACGAGCAGTACTTC. Translated: CASSAQGVSGYEQYF. The rearrangement joins TRBV9 to TRBJ2-7, with D perhaps TRBD1 (6 bases). CDR3 length equals 15 residues. V was clipped by 3 bases and J by 4 bases, with 17 bases between them. Germline-derived CDR1 and CDR2 are SGDLS and YYNGEE.

This clone showed up just a few times. V and J are TRBV30 and TRBJ2-2, with 12 bases lining up with TRBD2. Germline V gene sequence: CDR1 GTSNPN, CDR2 SVGIG (reference sequence). J was trimmed by 4 bases and V by 5 bases; bases with no gene match: 23. The length of the CDR3 is 21 residues. CDR3 nucleotides: TGTGCCTGGGCCGGGGGGTGGCGAACGGGACTAGCGGGTAGACCCACCGGGGAGCTGTTTTTT. As protein: CAWAGGWRTGLAGRPTGELFF.

The chain is built from TRBV7-2 and TRBJ1-5; D gene uncertain. This CDR3 region has 14 residues. CDR1 is SGHTA and CDR2 is FQGNSA in the germline V gene. The germline V and J ends were trimmed by 1 base and 3 bases, with 7 bases remaining between them. The CDR3 reads CASSLVPVNQPQHF. CDR3 DNA sequence: TGTGCCAGCAGCTTAGTTCCAGTCAATCAGCCCCAGCATTTT.

The chain joins TRBV12-3 or TRBV12-4 to TRBJ2-2; D gene uncertain. The CDR3 has 12 residues. V shed 6 bases and J shed 1 base, with 3 bases lying between them. The CDR3 region has the DNA TGTGCCAGCAGCCAGAACACCGGGGAGCTGTTTTTT. Its protein product is CASSQNTGELFF.

V is TRBV6-1 and J is TRBJ1-4; D may be TRBD1 (5 bases). V was shortened by 0 bases and J by 4 bases, with 12 bases between the two germline ends. Germline assignment: CDR1 MNHNS and CDR2 SASEGT. The CDR3 is 16 residues long. As DNA, the CDR3 is TGTGCCAGCAGTGAAGCGCGGGGACTCAGTAATGAAAAACTGTTTTTT. This sequence encodes CASSEARGLSNEKLFF.

The rearrangement uses TRBV5-1 and TRBJ1-1; TRBD1 matches 10 bases. The germline V gene has CDR1 SGHRS and CDR2 YFSETQ. There are 14 residues in the CDR3. J gave up 4 bases and V 3 bases, and 3 bases lay outside the gene matches. CDR3 amino acids: CASSWGQGITEAFF. DNA of the CDR3: TGCGCCAGCAGCTGGGGACAGGGGATCACTGAAGCTTTCTTT.

The chain employs TRBV27 and TRBJ2-1; 11 bases align to TRBD2. The CDR3 spans 21 residues. V gave up 5 bases and J gave up 5 bases; unmatched junction bases: 23. Germline-derived CDR1 and CDR2 are MNHEY and SMNVEV (reference sequence). The DNA of the CDR3 is TGTGCCAGCAGTGTTTTAGCGGGAGGGCCATCTGATCCCCCCGCCCACAATGAGCAGTTCTTC. Protein: CASSVLAGGPSDPPAHNEQFF.

A single count supports this clone. The chain combines TRBV24-1 with TRBJ1-2; D unresolved. The CDR3 totals 12 residues. Trimming took 1 base from V and 8 from J, leaving 7 bases between them. Germline CDR1 is KGHDR and CDR2 is SFDVKD. The chain's CDR3 is CATSDFELGYTF. The CDR3 nucleotides read TGTGCCACCAGTGATTTTGAGTTAGGCTACACCTTC.

As for this clone: This likely comes from a read error, as the CDR3 has no conserved phenylalanine or tryptophan at its end. It is unclear where the CDR3 begins or ends on the DNA, so no DNA is shown, and the CDR3 is as TCRdb lists it. V usage is TRBV21-1 and J usage is TRBJ2-3; the table's D call, TRBD1, has no DNA check behind it. TRBV21-1 is tagged as a pseudogene. The CDR3 has 11 residues if both end residues are counted. This chain's CDR3 is CASSKKGDRGS.

This clone was observed many times. DNA for the CDR3: TGTGCCAGCAGTTCCACCGGACAGAAAAACACTGAAGCTTTCTTT. It yields the protein CASSSTGQKNTEAFF. The chain links TRBV6-6 to TRBJ1-1; a possible D gene is TRBD1 (6 bases). From germline, CDR1 is MNHNY and CDR2 SVGAGI (reference sequence). V lost 4 bases, J lost 2 bases, and 14 bases lay in between. The CDR3 is 15 amino acids.

This clone was seen only once. Here the CDR3 reads CASSLVSQPEAFF. The CDR3 DNA reads as TGTGCCAGCAGCTTAGTCTCACAGCCCGAAGCTTTCTTT. The chain is built from TRBV7-9 and TRBJ1-1, with D hard to call. CDR1 SEHNR and CDR2 FQNEAQ come from the germline V gene (reference sequence). CDR3 length equals 13 residues. V shed 1 base and J shed 8 bases, with 11 bases lying between them. Supplemented by reference TRBV7-9 and TRBJ1-1, the full variable domain reads DTGVSQNPRHKITKRGQNVTFRCDPISEHNRLYWYRQTLGQGPEFLTYFQNEAQLEKSRLLSDRFSAERPKGSFSTLEIQRTEQGDSAMYLCASSLVSQPEAFFGQGTRLTVV.

The chain has TRBV6-5 and TRBJ2-7; tentative D call: TRBD1 (5 bases). The CDR3 is 12 residues long. The germline V gene encodes CDR1 MNHEY and CDR2 SVGAGI. V was pared by 8 bases and J by 2 bases, with 10 bases between. The DNA of the CDR3 is TGTGCCAGCCGCCAGGACACCTACGAGCAGTACTTC. This codes for CASRQDTYEQYF.

This clone was seen only once. This chain links TRBV12-3 or TRBV12-4 with TRBJ2-7, with 7 bases aligning to TRBD1. CDR3 length equals 13 residues. V shed 7 bases and J 0 bases; nucleotides not matched to a gene: 3. This CDR3 reads CASTYRGSYEQYF. The CDR3 DNA reads TGTGCCAGCACCTACAGGGGCTCCTACGAGCAGTACTTC.

The chain uses TRBV9 and TRBJ1-3, with D hard to call. Germline V gene lookup returns CDR1 SGDLS and CDR2 YYNGEE. This CDR3 is 17 amino acids long. V was trimmed by 0 bases and J by 4 bases, leaving 17 bases between them. CDR3 loop: CASSVEWESKAGNTIYF. The CDR3 bases are TGTGCCAGCAGCGTAGAATGGGAGTCCAAGGCCGGAAACACCATATATTTT.

The chain employs TRBV19 and TRBJ1-6; maybe TRBD1 (5 bases). The CDR3 runs 17 residues. Trimming stripped 5 bases from V and 2 bases from J, with 16 bases between. Germline V gene lookup returns CDR1 LNHDA and CDR2 SQIVND (reference sequence). CDR3 sequence: CASSWRGETTYNSPLHF. The CDR3 DNA reads TGTGCCAGTAGTTGGCGGGGGGAAACCACCTATAATTCACCCCTCCACTTT. The full variable domain, with the rest looked up from reference TRBV19 and TRBJ1-6, is DGGITQSPKYLFRKEGQNVTLSCEQNLNHDAMYWYRQDPGQGLRLIYYSQIVNDFQKGDIAEGYSVSREKKESFPLTVTSAQKNPTAFYLCASSWRGETTYNSPLHFGNGTRLTVT.

This chain links TRBV3-1 (or the pseudogene TRBV3-2) with TRBJ1-1; D possibly corresponds to TRBD1 (5 bases). The CDR3 totals 12 residues. V lost 2 bases, J lost 11 bases, and 12 bases lay in between. Germline CDR1 and CDR2: LGHDT and YNNKEL (reference sequence). CDR3 sequence reads: CASSQSGLWAFF. The CDR3, as DNA: TGTGCCAGCAGCCAATCGGGACTATGGGCTTTCTTT.

This clone showed up just once. The CDR3 region is CASSYMLGGSDEQYF. Written as DNA, the CDR3 is TGTGCCAGCAGTTACATGCTAGGCGGGAGCGACGAGCAGTACTTC. The chain has TRBV6-5 and TRBJ2-7; TRBD2 matches at 7 bases. With 2 bases clipped from V and 5 bases from J, the junction kept 9 bases outside the gene matches. Germline CDR1 is MNHEY and CDR2 is SVGAGI. The CDR3 length is 15 residues.

This clone was found once. The rearrangement links TRBV19 to TRBJ1-5; TRBD1 might be the D (5 bases). This CDR3 has 17 residues. V was clipped by 3 bases and J by 2 bases, with 17 bases between them. Per germline, CDR1 LNHDA and CDR2 SQIVND (reference sequence). CDR3 sequence (DNA): TGTGCCAGTAGTATTTCGAAGCAGGGTTGGGGCAATCAGCCCCAGCATTTT. Translating it yields CASSISKQGWGNQPQHF. Full variable domain (remainder filled in from reference TRBV19 and TRBJ1-5): DGGITQSPKYLFRKEGQNVTLSCEQNLNHDAMYWYRQDPGQGLRLIYYSQIVNDFQKGDIAEGYSVSREKKESFPLTVTSAQKNPTAFYLCASSISKQGWGNQPQHFGDGTRLSIL.